Sequencing of this TCR beta chain was carried out in a study of memory CD4+ T cells and cytomegalovirus serostatus. On the study more broadly: Of the healthy Belgian adults, nine or ten were CMV seropositive and 24 seronegative.

The CDR3 runs to 14 residues. CDR1 is LGHNA, CDR2 YSLEER, per germline. V lost 0 bases and J lost 8, with 10 bases in between. Study-level points and caveats: Repertoires predicted CMV serostatus with median bootstrapped AUC of about 0.94.

The table came from immunoSEQ multiplex PCR; TCRdb's copy has only in-frame clones and leaves some out. The top ten clones hold 0.88% of a sample with 64,000 or so clones, approximately 80% of them seen once. Comments on this clone: Its antigen is not known.

Single viable CD3+CD4+CD8-CD45RO+ cells were sorted as the memory CD4+ T cells. Donors' CMV status reflects serum IgG against pp150, pp28, p38, p52. CD4+ T cells were isolated by positive magnetic selection. Sequenced sample: memory CD4+ T cells from blood. This clonotype was obtained from an adult in good health and CMV-seronegative. The chain carries TRBV4-3 and TRBJ1-4, with TRBD1 as a possible D gene (6 bases). The CDR3 DNA reads as TGCGCCAGCAGCCAAGAGGGGGCAGGGGAAAAACTGTTTTTT. This encodes CASSQEGAGEKLFF.